One sample yielded the 7 T cell receptor beta chains listed below, sequenced in a study of T cells in Graves' hyperthyroidism and ophthalmopathy. Researchers took RNA transcripts and amplified the TCR beta CDR3 regions from them. RT-PCR in the first round (using the HTBI primer set) targeted the TCR CDR3. TCRdb analysed the multiplex PCR reads with MiXCR anew, one entry per CDR3 protein. The sample shows 600,000 or so distinct CDR3 sequences, roughly 15% of them seen only once. The sequenced material came from blood. The source is a woman aged 45 to 65 with Graves' ophthalmopathy.

The chain combines TRBV7-6 with TRBJ1-5; 9 nucleotides align to TRBD1. The ends lost 0 bases at V and 3 bases at J; junction bases unmatched: 12. Looked up from germline, CDR1 is SGHVS and CDR2 is FNYEAQ. CDR3 length: 19 residues. The CDR3 reads CASSLARRTGVDDNQPQHF. The CDR3 coding sequence is TGTGCCAGCAGCTTAGCGCGGAGGACAGGGGTGGATGACAATCAGCCCCAGCATTTT.

The CDR3 is CASSITGHKAFF. The CDR3 coding sequence is TGTGCCAGCAGTATAACGGGGCACAAAGCTTTCTTT. The chain carries TRBV11-3 and TRBJ1-1; tentative D call: TRBD1 (5 bases). CDR3 length equals 12 residues. Germline V gives CDR1 SGHNT, CDR2 YENEEA. V dropped 6 bases and J dropped 9 bases, with 14 bases sitting between them.

This clonotype occurred many times. The CDR3 DNA reads as TGTGCCAGCAGGTGGACAGGGGGTAGATACGAGCAGTACTTC. Encoded protein: CASRWTGGRYEQYF. The V call is TRBV6-2 or TRBV6-3, the J call TRBJ2-7; 10 nucleotides line up with TRBD1. V lost 6 bases and J lost 4; bases outside the gene matches: 6. This CDR3 contains 14 residues. The germline CDR1 and CDR2 sequences are MNHEY and SVGEGT.

This clonotype has more than one count but fewer than ten. The rearrangement uses TRBV7-3 and TRBJ2-1; TRBD1 aligns across 7 bases. CDR1 is SGHTA and CDR2 is FQGTGA in the germline V gene. V lost 5 bases and J lost 5; bases outside the gene matches: 3. This CDR3 region has 13 residues. CDR3 nucleotide sequence: TGTGCCAGCAGCCCGGGGACAGACAATGAGCAGTTCTTC. This encodes CASSPGTDNEQFF.

This clonotype was picked up many times. The genes are TRBV20-1 and TRBJ2-7, with a possible D match to TRBD1 (7 bases). Trimming removed 6 bases at V and 2 bases at J, with 17 bases between. Germline lookup yields CDR1 DFQATT and CDR2 SNEGSKA (reference sequence). This CDR3 has 14 amino acids. CDR3 region: CSARTTGEAYEQYF. CDR3 DNA sequence: TGCAGTGCGCGTACCACAGGGGAGGCCTACGAGCAGTACTTC.

The rearrangement joins TRBV7-8 to TRBJ2-2; D tentatively reads TRBD1 or TRBD2 (5 bases each). CDR1 and CDR2 from the germline V gene are SGHVS and FQNEAQ. Trimming took off 4 bases at V and 4 bases at J, with 10 bases between the two ends. CDR3 length: 14 residues. The CDR3 loop reads CASSSGPVTGELFF. CDR3 nucleotide sequence: TGTGCCAGCAGCTCGGGACCGGTCACCGGGGAGCTGTTTTTT.

This clonotype has ten or more counts. The gene calls are TRBV7-9 and TRBJ2-7, with unresolved D. The germline gives CDR1 SEHNR, CDR2 FQNEAQ (reference sequence). Trimming removed 4 bases at V and 6 bases at J, with 19 bases between. This CDR3 region has 15 residues. Here the CDR3 DNA reads TGTGCCAGCAGCTCAAACAGAGGAGTTCCGGGCGAGCAGTACTTC. It is translated as CASSSNRGVPGEQYF.